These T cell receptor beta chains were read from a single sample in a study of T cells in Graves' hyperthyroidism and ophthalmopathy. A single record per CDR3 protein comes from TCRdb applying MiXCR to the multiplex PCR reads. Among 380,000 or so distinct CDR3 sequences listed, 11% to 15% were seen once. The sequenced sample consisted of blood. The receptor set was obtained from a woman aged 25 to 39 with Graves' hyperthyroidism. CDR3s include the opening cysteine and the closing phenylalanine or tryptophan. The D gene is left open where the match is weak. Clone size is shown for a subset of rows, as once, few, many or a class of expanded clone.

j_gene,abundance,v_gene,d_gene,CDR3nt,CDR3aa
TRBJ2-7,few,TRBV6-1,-,TGTGCCAGCAGTAAAGGGGGATCCTACGAGCAGTACTTC,CASSKGGSYEQYF
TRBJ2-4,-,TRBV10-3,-,TGTGCCATCAGTGATTTTGGCCTTAAAAACATTCAGTACTTC,CAISDFGLKNIQYF
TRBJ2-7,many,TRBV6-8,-,TGTGCCAGCCGTTGCGGGGAGTCCTACGAGCAGTACTTC,CASRCGESYEQYF
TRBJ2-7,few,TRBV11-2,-,TGTGCCAGCAGCTTTACCCGGGACGAGCAGTACTTC,CASSFTRDEQYF
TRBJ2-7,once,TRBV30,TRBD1,TGTGCCTGGAGTTACAGGGGGCCCTACGAGCAGTACTTC,CAWSYRGPYEQYF
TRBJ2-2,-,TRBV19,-,TGTGCCAGTAGTTCCGTCGGACCGGCGAACACCGGGGAGCTGTTTTTT,CASSSVGPANTGELFF
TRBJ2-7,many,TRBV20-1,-,TGCAGTGTCGTTGGCGGGGTGTCCTACGAGCAGTACTTC,CSVVGGVSYEQYF
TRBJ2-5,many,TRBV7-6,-,TGTGCCAGCAGCTTAGAAGGGGACGAGACCCAGTACTTC,CASSLEGDETQYF
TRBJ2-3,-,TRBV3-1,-,TGTGCCAGCAGCCAACCAGGTTCCTCTAGCACAGATACGCAGTATTTT,CASSQPGSSSTDTQYF
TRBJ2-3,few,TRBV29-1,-,TGCAGCTCGGACCGGGCCTCCCCTCAGGGGGATACGCAGTATTTT,CSSDRASPQGDTQYF
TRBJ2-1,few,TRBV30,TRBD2,TGTGCCTGGAGTACCCCCGGGACTAGCTCATACGATGAGCAGTTCTTC,CAWSTPGTSSYDEQFF
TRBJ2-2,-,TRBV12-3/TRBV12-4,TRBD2,TGTGCCAGCAGTTTCGTTGCTAGCGGGAGGCCATACACCGGGGAGCTGTTTTTT,CASSFVASGRPYTGELFF
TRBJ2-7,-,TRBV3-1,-,TGTGCCAGCAGCCCGCCTGACAGGTTCTACGAGCAGTACTTC,CASSPPDRFYEQYF
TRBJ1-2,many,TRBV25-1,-,TGTGCCAGCAGTGCGGATGGCTACACCTTC,CASSADGYTF
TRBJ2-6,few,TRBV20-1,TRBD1,TGCAGTGCTAGGAGCCGGGACAGGGTCTCTGGGGCCAACGTCCTGACTTTC,CSARSRDRVSGANVLTF
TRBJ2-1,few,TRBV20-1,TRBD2,TGCAGTGCTAGAGGACTAGCGGGAACGTCGGTATACAATGAGCAGTTCTTC,CSARGLAGTSVYNEQFF
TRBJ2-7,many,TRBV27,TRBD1,TGTGCCAGCAGGCGGGACAGGGACTCCTACGAGCAGTACTTC,CASRRDRDSYEQYF
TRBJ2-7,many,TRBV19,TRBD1,TGTGCCAGTAGTCCGACAGGGGCAATCTCCTACGAGCAGTACTTC,CASSPTGAISYEQYF
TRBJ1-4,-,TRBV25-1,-,TGTGCCAGCAGTGGTATGGCAGGGAGTGCAACTAATGAAAAACTGTTTTTT,CASSGMAGSATNEKLFF
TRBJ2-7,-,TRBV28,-,TGTGCCAGCACCAGAACAGTGCCCTACGAGCAGTACTTC,CASTRTVPYEQYF
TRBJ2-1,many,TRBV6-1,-,TGTGCCAGCACTGGGGCAACAGGTTATGAGCAGTTCTTC,CASTGATGYEQFF
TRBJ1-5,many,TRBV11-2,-,TGTGCCAGCAGCTTGTGGGCCGATCAGCCCCAGCATTTT,CASSLWADQPQHF
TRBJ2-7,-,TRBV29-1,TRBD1,TGCAGCGTTGAAGGGGGCAGGGGGCGCCGCGAGCAGTACTTC,CSVEGGRGRREQYF
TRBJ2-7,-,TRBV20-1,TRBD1,TGCAGTGCTAGAGATGGACAGGGCTCCTACGAGCAGTACTTC,CSARDGQGSYEQYF
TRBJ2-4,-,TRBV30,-,TGTGCCTGGACACGACCGAGAATAGCCAAAAACATTCAGTACTTC,CAWTRPRIAKNIQYF
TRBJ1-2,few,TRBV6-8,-,TGTGCCAGCGGGCACGACAGGAGAGGTGGCTACACCTTC,CASGHDRRGGYTF
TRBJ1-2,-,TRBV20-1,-,TGCAGTGCTAGAGATGAGTCAGGGTTTGGCTACACCTTC,CSARDESGFGYTF
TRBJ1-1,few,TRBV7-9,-,TGTGCCTCCGGGGCGGTCACTGAAGCTTTCTTT,CASGAVTEAFF
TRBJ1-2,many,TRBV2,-,TGTGCCAGCAGTGAAGCGAGAGGGGAAGATGGCTACACCTTC,CASSEARGEDGYTF
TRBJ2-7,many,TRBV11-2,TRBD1,TGTGCCAGCAGCCCGAACAGGGGCGCATCCTACGAGCAGTACTTC,CASSPNRGASYEQYF
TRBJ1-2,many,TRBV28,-,TGTGCCAGCTTGCGTCCTAATAACTATGGCTACACCTTC,CASLRPNNYGYTF
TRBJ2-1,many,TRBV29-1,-,TGCAGCGTTAAGCTAGTGGGCAATGAGCAGTTCTTC,CSVKLVGNEQFF
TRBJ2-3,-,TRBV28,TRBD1,TGTGCCAGCAGTTTTGGGACAGGTCGTAGCAGTGATACGCAGTATTTT,CASSFGTGRSSDTQYF
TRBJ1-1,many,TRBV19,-,TGTGCCAGTAGTCCCGGACTCGACACTGAAGCTTTCTTT,CASSPGLDTEAFF